Sequencing of this T cell receptor (beta chain) was carried out in a study of read filtering for tumor transcriptome and immune sequencing. Background on the study: Per sample, TCR-region reads ranged about 3.5 to 11 million by IR-seq, roughly 80 to 1,300 by RNA-seq.

Every patient had bone marrow sampled while the disease was active. Molecular barcoded adaptors covering alpha/delta and beta/gamma chains were used on roughly 400 ng RNA. TCRdb re-analysed the reads in MiXCR, keeping a single row per CDR3 protein. The table records roughly 93,000 distinct CDR3 sequences, about a fifth of them present only once. This clonotype was seen many times. Germline values: CDR1 SNHLY, CDR2 FYNNEI. V was pared by 6 bases and J by 4 bases, with 4 bases of the junction left unmatched. CDR3 length equals 13 residues. The rearrangement uses TRBV2 and TRBJ2-5; 8 bases match TRBD2. The source material was a population of CD138-negative cells sorted from bone marrow. The TCR originated in a donor aged 40 or older with multiple myeloma. The CDR3 region has the DNA TGTGCCAGCAGCGGTCGGGGGGGAGAGACCCAGTACTTC. It encodes CASSGRGGETQYF.